Below, 18 T cell receptor beta chains from the same sample are listed, as sequenced in a study. Each CDR3 protein gets one entry after TCRdb re-called the RT-PCR reads with MiXCR. The sample yields about 680,000 distinct CDR3 sequences, approximately 15% seen once. Sequenced: memory CD4+ T cells from blood. These receptors all come from a female donor in good health, serving as a healthy control.

The chain carries TRBV11-3 and TRBJ1-5; D is possibly TRBD1 (6 bases). The germline V gene encodes CDR1 SGHNT and CDR2 YENEEA. This CDR3 is 14 amino acids long. The V gene lost 5 bases and the J gene lost 8 bases, with 16 bases spanning the gap. The CDR3 loop reads CASSPSGGREPQHF. In DNA, the CDR3 is TGTGCCAGCAGCCCATCCGGGGGGCGGGAGCCCCAGCATTTT.

This chain connects TRBV12-3 or TRBV12-4 to TRBJ2-5; no clear D. CDR3 length: 13 residues. The V end was cut by 0 bases, the J end by 5 bases, with 7 bases between. The CDR3 coding sequence is TGTGCCAGCAGTTTAGCGCGGATCGAGACCCAGTACTTC. Translating it yields CASSLARIETQYF.

V and J are TRBV20-1 and TRBJ2-7; 12 nucleotides match TRBD2. The CDR3 totals 14 residues. Germline V gene sequence: CDR1 DFQATT, CDR2 SNEGSKA (reference sequence). J was trimmed by 6 bases and V by 3 bases; bases with no gene match: 6. CDR3: CSARETSGRGEQYF. The DNA for the CDR3 is TGCAGTGCTAGGGAGACTAGCGGGAGAGGCGAGCAGTACTTC.

The chain combines TRBV7-2 with TRBJ2-4; D remains unclear. Germline V lookup: CDR1 SGHTA, CDR2 FQGNSA. This CDR3 is 11 amino acids long. V gave up 5 bases and J gave up 6 bases, with 5 bases separating them. In nucleotides, the CDR3 is TGTGCCAGCAGCGAAGGAAACATTCAGTACTTC. It translates to CASSEGNIQYF.

This clonotype was seen a few times. The genes are TRBV2 and TRBJ2-7; the D gene could be TRBD1 or TRBD2 (6 bases each). The CDR3 totals 14 residues. CDR1 and CDR2 (germline): SNHLY, FYNNEI. Trimming took off 9 bases at V and 1 base at J, with 16 bases between the two ends. The CDR3: CASALGGWSYEQYF. CDR3 nucleotides: TGTGCCAGTGCCCTAGGGGGGTGGTCCTACGAGCAGTACTTC.

This clonotype was counted ten times or more. V usage is TRBV6-5 and J usage is TRBJ2-5; no clear D. The CDR3 extends over 14 amino acids. V lost 5 bases and J lost 5, with 15 bases in between. The V gene's germline CDR1 is MNHEY and CDR2 SVGAGI. Here the CDR3 reads CASSRTRFRETQYF. CDR3 DNA sequence: TGTGCCAGCAGTCGTACGAGGTTCAGGGAGACCCAGTACTTC.

This clonotype has a handful of counts. The gene calls are TRBV20-1 and TRBJ2-5; D unclear. CDR1 is DFQATT and CDR2 is SNEGSKA in the germline V gene (reference sequence). Trimming left V 5 bases short and J 2 bases short, with 18 bases between. The CDR3 has 15 residues. The CDR3 region is CSASDRNLAQETQYF. The CDR3 coding sequence is TGCAGTGCTTCAGACCGGAACCTTGCTCAAGAGACCCAGTACTTC.

This clonotype has at least ten counts. This chain uses TRBV6-6 with TRBJ2-3; a weak D match, TRBD1 (5 bases). The CDR3 runs 14 residues. Germline values: CDR1 MNHNY, CDR2 SVGAGI (reference sequence). V was clipped by 6 bases and J by 2 bases, with 12 bases between them. The CDR3 spells CASSPGIATDTQYF. The CDR3 coding sequence is TGTGCCAGCAGCCCAGGGATCGCCACAGATACGCAGTATTTT.

This sequence joins TRBV5-4 and TRBJ1-6; D possibly corresponds to TRBD1 (6 bases). Trimming removed 0 bases at V and 8 bases at J, with 9 bases between. CDR3 length: 14 amino acids. The germline V gene encodes CDR1 SGHNT and CDR2 YYREEE (reference sequence). The CDR3: CASSLEGVDSPLHF. CDR3 nucleotides: TGTGCCAGCAGCTTGGAGGGGGTGGATTCACCCCTCCACTTT.

This clonotype was counted a few times. The rearrangement uses TRBV12-3 or TRBV12-4 and TRBJ2-3, with 8 bases identical to TRBD2. V shed 4 bases, J shed 2 bases, and the junction held 5 bases outside the gene matches. There are 15 residues in the CDR3. The CDR3: CASSSQAGATDTQYF. The CDR3 nucleotides are TGTGCCAGCAGTTCACAAGCGGGAGCCACAGATACGCAGTATTTT.

V is TRBV28 and J is TRBJ2-7; D perhaps matches TRBD1 (6 bases). CDR1 is MDHEN and CDR2 is SYDVKM in the germline V gene. V was shortened by 3 bases and J by 3 bases, with 18 bases between the two germline ends. This CDR3 contains 16 residues. The CDR3 nucleotides read TGTGCCAGCAGTTTCATCCCGGGACATATGATCTACGAGCAGTACTTC. This encodes CASSFIPGHMIYEQYF.

In its sample, this clonotype was seen many times. The chain carries TRBV9 and TRBJ2-1; D gene unclear. Trimming left V 0 bases short and J 9 bases short, with 13 bases between. Germline CDR1 SGDLS, CDR2 YYNGEE. This CDR3 region has 14 residues. CDR3 residues: CASSVVGVVGEQFF. In nucleotides, the CDR3 is TGTGCCAGCAGCGTAGTAGGTGTAGTGGGTGAGCAGTTCTTC. Full variable domain (remainder filled in from reference TRBV9 and TRBJ2-1): DSGVTQTPKHLITATGQRVTLRCSPRSGDLSVYWYQQSLDQGLQFLIQYYNGEERAKGNILERFSAQQFPDLHSELNLSSLELGDSALYFCASSVVGVVGEQFFGPGTRLTVL.

This clonotype was detected ten times or more. J is TRBJ2-3 and V is TRBV29-1; D might be TRBD1 (6 bases). This CDR3 is built from 12 residues. Between the trimmed V and J ends, which lost 8 bases and 1 base, there was a span of 10 bases. The germline V gene has CDR1 SQVTM and CDR2 ANQGSEA. The chain's CDR3 is CSSEGGTDTQYF. The CDR3 nucleotides are TGCAGCTCCGAGGGGGGCACAGATACGCAGTATTTT.

The chain carries TRBV20-1 and TRBJ2-3; D is unclear. Germline-derived CDR1 and CDR2 are DFQATT and SNEGSKA (reference sequence). The CDR3 length is 15 residues. V lost 2 bases and J 3 bases, leaving 15 bases between the germline ends. Here the CDR3 reads CSARSGRTTTDTQYF. In DNA, the CDR3 is TGCAGTGCTAGATCGGGCAGGACCACTACAGATACGCAGTATTTT.

The V and J genes are TRBV6-2 or TRBV6-3 and TRBJ2-5; 8 bases align to TRBD1. V was pared by 7 bases and J by 7 bases, with 11 bases of the junction left unmatched. CDR3 size: 14 residues. Germline loops: CDR1 MNHEY, CDR2 SVGEGT. The CDR3 region is CASTVDRVDGTQYF. DNA for the CDR3: TGTGCCAGCACCGTGGACAGGGTGGATGGGACCCAGTACTTC.

This clonotype was counted at least ten times. V and J are TRBV20-1 and TRBJ2-1; D might be TRBD1 (6 bases). Germline-derived CDR1 and CDR2 are DFQATT and SNEGSKA (reference sequence). The germline V and J ends were trimmed by 1 base and 6 bases, with 13 bases remaining between them. The CDR3 is made up of 14 amino acids. Here the CDR3 reads CSARVQGPGNEQFF. For the CDR3, the DNA is TGCAGTGCTAGAGTACAGGGCCCTGGCAATGAGCAGTTCTTC.

This clonotype was detected many times. V and J are TRBV4-3 and TRBJ2-1; either TRBD1 or TRBD2 may fit D (5 bases each). V gave up 3 bases and J gave up 11 bases, with 17 bases separating them. This CDR3 region has 14 residues. Germline V gene lookup returns CDR1 LGHNA and CDR2 YSLEER. CDR3 protein: CASSQLLGPGQQFF. CDR3 nucleotides: TGCGCCAGCAGCCAGCTGCTCGGACCGGGACAGCAGTTCTTC.

This clonotype was seen at least ten times. The chain has TRBV5-6 and TRBJ2-5; D possibly corresponds to TRBD2 (6 bases). CDR1 is SGHDT and CDR2 is YYEEEE in the germline V gene. This CDR3 contains 15 residues. Between the trimmed V and J ends, which lost 0 bases and 5 bases, there was a span of 14 bases. In nucleotides, the CDR3 is TGTGCCAGCAGCTTGGTTAGGGGAGGCTTGGAGACCCAGTACTTC. The encoded protein is CASSLVRGGLETQYF.